This TCR beta chain was sequenced for a study of T cell clonality in common variable immunodeficiency. Whole-study findings and limits: What drives increased CVID clonality needs T cell subpopulation sequencing. Repertoire-complication correlations in CVID were limited by patient heterogeneity.

This clone has ten or more counts. Its antigen is unknown. The observed sequence ends 3 residues before the CDR3 terminus, with the missing tail filled in from the germline J gene. Both groups were predominantly of Caucasian heritage. TCRdb's table, derived via immunoSEQ multiplex PCR, lists solely in-frame clones and lacks some. There are around 55,000 clones in the sample, none observed a single time. Trimming stripped 3 bases from V and 4 bases from J, with 9 bases between. The V gene's germline CDR1 is SGHTA and CDR2 FQGTGA. The CDR3 has 13 residues. The sequenced material came from peripheral blood mononuclear cells. The V call is TRBV7-3, the J call TRBJ1-1; unclear D gene. This receptor was taken from a person aged 18 to 75 in good health. The CDR3 sequence is CASSFSGFTEAFF. The covered CDR3 bases are TGTGCCAGCAGCTTTTCGGGTTTCACTGAA.